These 10 T cell receptor beta chains originate from one sample sequenced in a study of T cell changes during pregnancy in multiple sclerosis. Profiled with immunoSEQ multiplex PCR; TCRdb holds only in-frame clones, not every one. This sample has tens of thousands of clones, with around 89% found just once. The sequences come from CD4+ T cells from peripheral blood mononuclear cells, collected in the first trimester of pregnancy. The receptor set was obtained from a female donor with multiple sclerosis, enrolled in a pregnancy study.

This clone occurred once. The chain links TRBV5-8 to TRBJ1-5; 9 nucleotides match TRBD1. Germline trimming cut 4 bases from V and 3 bases from J; bases unmatched to any gene: 8. The CDR3 spans 16 residues. Germline V gene lookup returns CDR1 SGHTS and CDR2 YDEGEE. The CDR3 is CASSPRTGALNQPQHF. The CDR3 DNA is TGTGCCAGCAGCCCAAGGACAGGGGCCCTCAATCAGCCCCAGCATTTT.

The rearrangement joins TRBV30 to TRBJ2-1, with D unresolved. Looked up from germline, CDR1 is GTSNPN and CDR2 is SVGIG (reference sequence). The V end was cut by 3 bases, the J end by 12 bases, with 18 bases between. The CDR3 extends over 13 amino acids. CDR3 region: CAWRDPSRFGQFF. Written as DNA, the CDR3 is TGTGCCTGGAGAGATCCGAGCAGGTTTGGGCAGTTCTTC.

The rearrangement links TRBV6-4 to TRBJ2-3, with D unresolved. The CDR3 runs to 16 residues. CDR1 and CDR2 (germline): MRHNA, SNTAGT. The V end was cut by 4 bases, the J end by 2 bases, with 16 bases between. The CDR3 nucleotides read TGTGCCAGCAGTGCCCCTCAACTGGGCTCCACAGATACGCAGTATTTT. Its protein product is CASSAPQLGSTDTQYF.

With regard to this clone: One end of the junction varies from germline; a read error may be responsible. The chain combines TRBV7-9 with TRBJ1-5; 11 bases line up with TRBD1. Per the germline V gene, CDR1 is SEHNR and CDR2 is FQNEAQ (reference sequence). The CDR3 length is 13 residues. In nucleotides, the CDR3 is TGTGCCAGCAGCCTGGACAGGGGGCGACCGTTGGATTTT. Translation: CASSLDRGRPLDF.

This sequence joins TRBV5-1 and TRBJ1-4; D is perhaps TRBD1 (5 bases). Looked up from germline, CDR1 is SGHRS and CDR2 is YFSETQ. Trimming took off 5 bases at V and 8 bases at J, with 13 bases between the two ends. This CDR3 has 13 amino acids. CDR3 in DNA: TGCGCCAGCAGAAATAATGGGGGGGAAAAACTGTTTTTT. Its protein is CASRNNGGEKLFF. Full variable domain (outside the CDR3, taken from reference TRBV5-1 and TRBJ1-4): KAGVTQTPRYLIKTRGQQVTLSCSPISGHRSVSWYQQTPGQGLQFLFEYFSETQRNKGNFPGRFSGRQFSNSRSEMNVSTLELGDSALYLCASRNNGGEKLFFGSGTQLSVL.

V is TRBV27 and J is TRBJ2-2; D is unclear. The CDR3 length is 13 residues. V shed 3 bases and J shed 5 bases, with 7 bases lying between them. The germline CDR1 and CDR2 sequences are MNHEY and SMNVEV (reference sequence). CDR3 bases: TGTGCCAGCAGTTTTGTACGGACCGGGGAGCTGTTTTTT. Encoded protein: CASSFVRTGELFF.

The rearrangement links TRBV4-1 to TRBJ2-1, with 9 bases lining up with TRBD2. This CDR3 contains 21 residues. The germline gives CDR1 MGHRA, CDR2 YSYEKL. V lost 1 base to trimming and J lost 0 bases; unmatched junction nucleotides: 16. The DNA of the CDR3 is TGCGCCAGCAGCCAAGGTGGAGGATTAGCGGGAGACCCGAGCTCCTACAATGAGCAGTTCTTC. Amino acids: CASSQGGGLAGDPSSYNEQFF.

The V gene is TRBV7-6, the J gene TRBJ2-3; 7 bases match TRBD2. V shed 5 bases, J shed 2 bases, and the junction held 1 base outside the gene matches. The CDR3 runs 13 residues. The germline gives CDR1 SGHVS, CDR2 FNYEAQ. The CDR3 spells CASSRDYTDTQYF. The DNA for the CDR3 is TGTGCCAGCAGCCGGGACTACACAGATACGCAGTATTTT.

In this sample, this clone turned up once. The chain couples TRBV18 to TRBJ2-7; the D gene is possibly TRBD2 (6 bases). The CDR3 loop spans 16 amino acids. Trimming stripped 3 bases from V and 3 bases from J, with 18 bases between. CDR1 is KGHSH and CDR2 is LQKENI in the germline V gene. CDR3 coding DNA: TGTGCCAGCTCACCCGGAACCGGGCAGGGAGGCTACGAGCAGTACTTC. It encodes CASSPGTGQGGYEQYF. Using reference TRBV18 and TRBJ2-7 for the parts outside the CDR3, the full variable domain is NAGVMQNPRHLVRRRGQEARLRCSPMKGHSHVYWYRQLPEEGLKFMVYLQKENIIDESGMPKERFSAEFPKEGPSILRIQQVVRGDSAAYFCASSPGTGQGGYEQYFGPGTRLTVT.

The chain is built from TRBV7-8 and TRBJ1-3; D perhaps matches TRBD1 (6 bases). CDR3 size: 18 residues. Trimming cost V 2 bases and J 0 bases, with 17 bases left between them. Germline V gene lookup returns CDR1 SGHVS and CDR2 FQNEAQ. CDR3 DNA sequence: TGTGCCAGCAGCTTACGGGACACAACCGGACCCTCTGGAAACACCATATATTTT. This translates into CASSLRDTTGPSGNTIYF.